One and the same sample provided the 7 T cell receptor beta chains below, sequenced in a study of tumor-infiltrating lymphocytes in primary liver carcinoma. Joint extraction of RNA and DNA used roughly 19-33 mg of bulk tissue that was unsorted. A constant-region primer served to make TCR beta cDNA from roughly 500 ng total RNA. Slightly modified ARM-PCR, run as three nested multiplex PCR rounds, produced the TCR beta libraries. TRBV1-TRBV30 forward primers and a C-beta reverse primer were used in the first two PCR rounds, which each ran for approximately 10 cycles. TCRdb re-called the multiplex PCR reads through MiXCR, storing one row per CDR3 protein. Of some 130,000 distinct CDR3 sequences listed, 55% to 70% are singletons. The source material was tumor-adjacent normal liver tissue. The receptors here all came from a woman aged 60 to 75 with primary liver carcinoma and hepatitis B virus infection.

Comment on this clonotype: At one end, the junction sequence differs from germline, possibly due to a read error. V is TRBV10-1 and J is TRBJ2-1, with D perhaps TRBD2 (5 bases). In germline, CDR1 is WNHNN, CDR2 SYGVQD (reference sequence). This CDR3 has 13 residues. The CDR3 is CVSSETRVNEQFF. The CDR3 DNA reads TGCGTCAGCAGTGAAACGCGGGTGAATGAGCAATTCTTC.

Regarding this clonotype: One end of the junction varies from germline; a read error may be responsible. CDR3: CTSSLTGGRGAYNEQFF. The CDR3 bases are TGCACCAGCAGCTTGACAGGCGGCAGGGGTGCCTACAATGAGCAGTTCTTC. The rearrangement uses TRBV5-1 and TRBJ2-1; D is perhaps TRBD1 (6 bases). The CDR3 is made up of 17 amino acids. Germline values: CDR1 SGHRS, CDR2 YFSETQ.

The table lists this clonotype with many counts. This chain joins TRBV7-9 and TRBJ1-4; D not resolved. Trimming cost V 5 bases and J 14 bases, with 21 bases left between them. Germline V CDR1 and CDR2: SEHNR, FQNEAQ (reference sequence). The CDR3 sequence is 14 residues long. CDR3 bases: TGTGCCAGCAGCCATGACCGGGTCCGAGGTTCGCTGTTTTTT. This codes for CASSHDRVRGSLFF.

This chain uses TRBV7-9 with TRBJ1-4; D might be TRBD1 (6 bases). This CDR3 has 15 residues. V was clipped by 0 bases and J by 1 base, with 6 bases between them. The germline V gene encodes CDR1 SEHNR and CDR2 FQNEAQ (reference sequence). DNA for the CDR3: TGTGCCAGCAGCTTAGCACAGGGAACTAATGAAAAACTGTTTTTT. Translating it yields CASSLAQGTNEKLFF.

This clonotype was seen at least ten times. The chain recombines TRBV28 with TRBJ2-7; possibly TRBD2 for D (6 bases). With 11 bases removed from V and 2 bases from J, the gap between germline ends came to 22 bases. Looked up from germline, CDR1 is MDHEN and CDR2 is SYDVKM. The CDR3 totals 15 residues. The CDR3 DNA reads TGTGCCGTCTCCGGGACTCGCCGTAGGGCCTACGAGCAGTACTTC. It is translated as CAVSGTRRRAYEQYF.

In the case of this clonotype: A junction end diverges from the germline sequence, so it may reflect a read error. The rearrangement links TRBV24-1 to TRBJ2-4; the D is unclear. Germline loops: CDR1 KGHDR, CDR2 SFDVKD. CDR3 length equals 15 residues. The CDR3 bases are TGTGCCACCAGTGATTCACAGATAGCCAAAAACATTGAGTACTTC. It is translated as CATSDSQIAKNIEYF.

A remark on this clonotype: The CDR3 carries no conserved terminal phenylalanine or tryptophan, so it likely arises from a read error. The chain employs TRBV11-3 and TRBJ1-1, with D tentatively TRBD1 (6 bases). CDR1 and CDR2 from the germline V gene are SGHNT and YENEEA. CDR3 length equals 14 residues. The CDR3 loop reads CAISLDRGATEAFL. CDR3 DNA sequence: TGTGCCATCAGCTTAGATCGGGGGGCCACTGAAGCTTTCTTA.